A single sample gave rise to the 30 T cell receptor beta chains below, sequenced in a study of molecular identifiers for immune sequencing clone quantification. TCRdb ran MiXCR on the PCR reads and lists one entry per CDR3 protein. The table includes approximately 100,000 distinct CDR3 sequences, over 30% detected once. Specimen: naive CD8+ T cells from blood, with Jurkat cell RNA spiked in. Subset described: FACS-sorted CD8+CD4-CCR7+CD45RA+ naive T cells. The receptors come from a human donor in good health. Some libraries in this study had Jurkat cell RNA spiked in.

The chain is built from TRBV24-1 and TRBJ2-2; 14 nucleotides align to TRBD2. CDR1 is KGHDR, CDR2 SFDVKD, per germline. CDR3 length equals 14 residues. The J segment lost 6 bases and the V segment lost 9 bases, leaving 2 bases of the junction unmatched. The CDR3, as DNA: TGTGCCACCGTGGGACTAGCGGGAGCCGGGGAGCTGTTTTTT. It translates to CATVGLAGAGELFF.

This clonotype has more than one count but fewer than ten. This chain joins TRBV14 and TRBJ2-3, with D perhaps matching TRBD1 or TRBD2 (5 bases each). CDR3 length: 16 amino acids. Trimming left V 1 base short and J 1 base short, with 12 bases between. Germline V lookup: CDR1 SGHDN, CDR2 FVKESK. CDR3 sequence reads: CASSQGPRGRTDTQYF. The CDR3 nucleotides are TGTGCCAGCAGCCAAGGACCCCGGGGCCGCACAGATACGCAGTATTTT.

About this clonotype: A much larger clone lies a single base off, so this may be a read error. The rearrangement uses TRBV7-3 and TRBJ2-3; 8 bases are shared with TRBD2. This CDR3 spans 15 amino acids. Germline loops: CDR1 SGHTA, CDR2 FQGTGA. The CDR3: CASGLAGSPTDTQYF. The CDR3, as DNA: TGTGCCAGCGGCTTAGCGGGGTCCCCCACAGATACGCAGTATTTT. The full variable domain, with the rest looked up from reference TRBV7-3 and TRBJ2-3, is GAGVSQTPSNKVTEKGKYVELRCDPISGHTALYWYRQSLGQGPEFLIYFQGTGAADDSGLPNDRFFAVRPEGSVSTLKIQRTERGDSAVYLCASGLAGSPTDTQYFGPGTRLTVL.

The V and J genes are TRBV4-3 and TRBJ2-1; the D is unclear. Trimming stripped 1 base from V and 8 bases from J, with 21 bases between. This CDR3 is built from 17 residues. Germline lookup yields CDR1 LGHNA and CDR2 YSLEER. CDR3 sequence (DNA): TGCGCCAGCAGCCAAGGGGCGTACCCAAGATATACGGATGAGCAGTTCTTC. Translated, it gives CASSQGAYPRYTDEQFF.

For this clonotype: An end of the junction does not agree with germline; a read error may underlie this. This chain joins TRBV7-9 and TRBJ2-3; TRBD1 aligns across 7 bases. Per the germline V gene, CDR1 is SEHNR and CDR2 is FQNEAQ (reference sequence). CDR3 length: 15 amino acids. CDR3 amino acids: CASSLETGKGDTLYF. For the CDR3, the DNA is TGCGCCAGCAGCTTAGAGACAGGGAAGGGAGATACGCTGTATTTT.

This rearrangement joins TRBV7-8 to TRBJ2-1, with D hard to call. Germline CDR1 and CDR2: SGHVS and FQNEAQ. The CDR3 covers 14 residues. The ends were cut back, 5 bases at V and 4 bases at J, with 12 bases in the middle. The CDR3 DNA is TGTGCCAGCAGCCGTACCGGGTCTTACAATGAGCAGTTCTTC. This translates into CASSRTGSYNEQFF.

This chain connects TRBV20-1 to TRBJ2-7; tentatively, D is TRBD1 or TRBD2 (5 bases each). V was cut by 4 bases and J by 2 bases, with 15 bases left in between. Per the germline V gene, CDR1 is DFQATT and CDR2 is SNEGSKA (reference sequence). The CDR3 is made up of 14 amino acids. The CDR3 DNA reads as TGCAGTGCTATTCCCGACGGGGCAGCCTACGAGCAGTACTTC. It specifies CSAIPDGAAYEQYF.

The chain carries TRBV11-2 and TRBJ2-3, with 7 positions matching TRBD2. V trimming: 5 bases; J trimming: 2 bases; junction bases outside the gene matches: 10. This CDR3 region has 16 residues. From germline, CDR1 is SGHAT and CDR2 FQNNGV. CDR3 in DNA: TGTGCCAGCAGCCAAAGTCTGGGACTACACACAGATACGCAGTATTTT. This sequence encodes CASSQSLGLHTDTQYF.

The chain uses TRBV15 and TRBJ1-5; D gene uncertain. The CDR3 contains 14 residues. Germline assignment: CDR1 LNHNV and CDR2 YYDKDF (reference sequence). The V and J ends lost 0 bases and 4 bases respectively, with 7 bases between them. CDR3 protein: CATSRDRSNQPQHF. DNA for the CDR3: TGTGCCACCAGCAGAGATCGTAGTAATCAGCCCCAGCATTTT.

This clonotype was recorded a few times. The J gene is TRBJ1-4, the V gene TRBV7-9, with no clear D. This CDR3 is 15 amino acids long. CDR1 is SEHNR, CDR2 FQNEAQ, per germline (reference sequence). The V and J ends lost 3 bases and 8 bases respectively, with 16 bases between them. This CDR3 is CASSFEGARAEKLFF. The CDR3 DNA reads TGTGCCAGCAGCTTTGAGGGCGCTAGGGCGGAAAAACTGTTTTTT.

This clonotype was counted a few times. The J gene is TRBJ2-7, the V gene TRBV20-1; the D gene could be TRBD1 or TRBD2 (5 bases each). The germline V and J ends were trimmed by 6 bases and 9 bases, with 21 bases remaining between them. The germline CDR1 and CDR2 sequences are DFQATT and SNEGSKA (reference sequence). CDR3 length equals 13 residues. CDR3 in DNA: TGCAGTGCCCCAAAGGTAGGGGAGAAGTGGCAGTACTTC. Its translation: CSAPKVGEKWQYF.

In its sample, this clonotype was seen a few times. This rearrangement joins TRBV6-1 to TRBJ2-7; D is unresolved. Germline CDR1 reads MNHNS; CDR2 reads SASEGT. The CDR3 is made up of 13 amino acids. The ends were cut back, 0 bases at V and 4 bases at J, with 7 bases in the middle. CDR3: CASSEALLYEQYF. DNA of the CDR3: TGTGCCAGCAGTGAAGCGCTTCTGTACGAGCAGTACTTC.

Comments on this clonotype: The conserved closing phenylalanine or tryptophan is absent in this CDR3, likely reflecting a read error. The DNA is left out, because the CDR3 cannot be placed on it with certainty; the CDR3 is given as TCRdb lists it. CDR3 sequence: CATASRGSNQPQHI. The chain joins TRBV24-1 to TRBJ1-5. In germline, CDR1 is KGHDR, CDR2 SFDVKD. The CDR3 region is 14 residues in length, termini included.

This clonotype was picked up one time. No conserved phenylalanine or tryptophan is present at the end of the CDR3, so a read error is the likely explanation. The rearrangement uses TRBV28 and TRBJ2-3, with TRBD2 identical over 7 bases. Per the germline V gene, CDR1 is MDHEN and CDR2 is SYDVKM. After removal of 1 base from V and 2 bases from J, the junction contained 6 bases not matched to a gene. The CDR3 consists of 16 residues. The CDR3 nucleotides read TGTGCCAGCAGTTTATTCCCCACTAGCGACACAGATACGCAGTATCTT. This gives the protein CASSLFPTSDTDTQYL.

The chain links TRBV28 to TRBJ2-5, with a weak D call TRBD1 (6 bases). CDR3 length equals 14 residues. Trimming took 6 bases from V and 5 from J, leaving 16 bases between them. Germline V lookup: CDR1 MDHEN, CDR2 SYDVKM. The CDR3 loop is CASSPPGVWETQYF. In DNA, the CDR3 is TGTGCCAGCAGCCCACCAGGGGTGTGGGAGACCCAGTACTTC.

There are a few counts of this clonotype. The V call is TRBV5-1, the J call TRBJ1-1; no reliable D call. The V gene lost 4 bases and the J gene lost 1 base, with 5 bases spanning the gap. The CDR3 loop spans 12 amino acids. Germline CDR1 is SGHRS and CDR2 is YFSETQ. The CDR3 coding sequence is TGCGCCAGCAGCGCGGGGAACACTGAAGCTTTCTTT. Protein sequence: CASSAGNTEAFF.

Concerning this clonotype: As the CDR3 is not closed by the conserved phenylalanine or tryptophan, this likely results from a read error. This chain joins TRBV29-1 and TRBJ2-2; perhaps TRBD1 as D (6 bases). CDR3 length: 13 amino acids. With 7 bases removed from V and 3 bases from J, the gap between germline ends came to 12 bases. Germline V CDR1 and CDR2: SQVTM, ANQGSEA. CDR3 DNA: TGCAGCGCCCAGGACAGCGACACCGGGGAGCTGTTTATT. Translating gives CSAQDSDTGELFI.

The rearrangement uses TRBV4-1 and TRBJ2-7, with TRBD2 matching over 8 bases. V was clipped by 3 bases and J by 0 bases; unmatched bases: 1. The V gene's germline CDR1 is MGHRA and CDR2 YSYEKL. This CDR3 has 14 residues. The CDR3 loop is CASSQSGSSYEQYF. In DNA, the CDR3 is TGCGCCAGCAGCCAGAGCGGGAGCTCCTACGAGCAGTACTTC.

Comments on this clonotype: Since the CDR3 does not end with the conserved phenylalanine or tryptophan, this likely comes from a read error. The chain combines TRBV5-3 with TRBJ2-2; TRBD1 aligns across 11 bases. TRBV5-3 is an open reading frame, and its role is uncertain. The CDR3 is 16 amino acids. After removal of 8 bases from V and 5 bases from J, the junction contained 11 bases not matched to a gene. CDR3 DNA sequence: TGTGCCAGCAGCGATGGTGGACAGGGGGCGACCGGGGAGCTGTTTTAT. It codes for CASSDGGQGATGELFY.

This clonotype was detected ten times or more. The chain has TRBV7-2 and TRBJ2-7; D is ambiguous. The germline gives CDR1 SGHTA, CDR2 FQGNSA. The CDR3 consists of 12 residues. In DNA, the CDR3 is TGTGCTGTCCAGGAGACCGCCTACGAGCAGTACTTC. Its translation is CAVQETAYEQYF. Supplemented by reference TRBV7-2 and TRBJ2-7, the full variable domain reads GAGVSQSPSNKVTEKGKDVELRCDPISGHTALYWYRQSLGQGLEFLIYFQGNSAPDKSGLPSDRFSAERTGGSVSTLTIQRTQQEDSAVYLCAVQETAYEQYFGPGTRLTVT.

The chain is built from TRBV6-5 and TRBJ1-5, with D hard to call. The CDR3 loop spans 13 amino acids. Germline assignment: CDR1 MNHEY and CDR2 SVGAGI. V lost 5 bases and J 5 bases, leaving 10 bases between the germline ends. The CDR3 protein is CASSPGSYQPQHF. The CDR3 DNA follows: TGTGCCAGCAGTCCCGGGTCTTATCAGCCCCAGCATTTT.

About this clonotype itself: A much larger clone lies one base from this, so it may be a read error. This chain links TRBV5-1 with TRBJ2-7; 9 bases are a match to TRBD2. The CDR3 runs to 13 residues. In germline, CDR1 is SGHRS, CDR2 YFSETQ. CDR3 coding DNA: TGCCCCAGCAGCCTTCGACAGGGCCAGCGGGAGGCCTTC. This codes for CPSSLRQGQREAF. Together with reference TRBV5-1 and TRBJ2-7, the CDR3 gives the full variable domain: KAGVTQTPRYLIKTRGQQVTLSCSPISGHRSVSWYQQTPGQGLQFLFEYFSETQRNKGNFPGRFSGRQFSNSRSEMNVSTLELGDSALYLCPSSLRQGQREAFGPGTRLTVT.

As for this clonotype: A much larger clone lies a single base off, so this may be a read error. This CDR3 is missing its conserved last phenylalanine or tryptophan, likely due to a read error. The chain uses TRBV9 and TRBJ2-7; D not resolved. The CDR3 runs to 17 residues. In germline, CDR1 is SGDLS, CDR2 YYNGEE. Trimming cost V 1 base and J 0 bases, with 17 bases left between them. CDR3 DNA sequence: TGTGCCAGCAGCGTACTATGGGAACTAACGACCTCCTACGAGCAGTACATC. This gives the protein CASSVLWELTTSYEQYI.

Comments on this clonotype: This may come from a read error, since a much larger clone is one base off. This chain links TRBV5-1 with TRBJ1-5, with D tentatively TRBD1 (6 bases). This CDR3 contains 18 residues. Germline CDR1 SGHRS, CDR2 YFSETQ. Trimming cost V 0 bases and J 5 bases, with 21 bases left between them. The DNA of the CDR3 is TGCGCCAGCAGCTTGGCCCCAGCCGTAACAGGGACCGATCAGCCCCAGCATTTT. Its translation is CASSLAPAVTGTDQPQHF.

Only a few counts were recorded for this clonotype. The genes are TRBV7-9 and TRBJ2-5, with D perhaps matching TRBD2 (5 bases). V was cut by 2 bases and J by 4 bases, with 11 bases left in between. Germline loops: CDR1 SEHNR, CDR2 FQNEAQ (reference sequence). CDR3 length equals 14 residues. DNA of the CDR3: TGTGCCAGCAGCTTATCTAGAGGGTTAGAGACCCAGTACTTC. Translated: CASSLSRGLETQYF.

A few counts support this clonotype. The CDR3 sequence is CASIRANEQFF. The CDR3 DNA follows: TGTGCCAGCATTCGGGCAAATGAGCAGTTCTTC. The chain has TRBV6-5 and TRBJ2-1; no reliable D call. CDR1 is MNHEY, CDR2 SVGAGI, per germline. The V and J ends lost 7 bases and 7 bases respectively, with 8 bases between them. The CDR3 has 11 residues.

This clonotype was observed a handful of times. The chain combines TRBV18 with TRBJ2-5; D uncertain. CDR1 is KGHSH, CDR2 LQKENI, per germline. The CDR3 covers 12 residues. V was clipped by 5 bases and J by 4 bases, with 8 bases between them. The CDR3 sequence: CASSVDLETQYF. The CDR3 nucleotides read TGTGCCAGCTCAGTGGACCTAGAGACCCAGTACTTC.

Many counts were recorded for this clonotype. V usage is TRBV12-3 or TRBV12-4 and J usage is TRBJ2-7, with D hard to call. Trimming removed 2 bases from V and 4 bases from J, with 6 bases in between. The CDR3 consists of 12 residues. CDR3 nucleotides: TGTGCCAGCAGTTTACAGGAGTACGAGCAGTACTTC. It specifies CASSLQEYEQYF.

Concerning this clonotype: Possible read error: a much larger clone is one base away. The CDR3 bases are TGTGCCAGCAGTGAAAAGTGTTGGGGTCAGCCCCAGCATTTT. Protein sequence: CASSEKCWGQPQHF. This rearrangement joins TRBV2 to TRBJ1-5; D unresolved. Germline loops: CDR1 SNHLY, CDR2 FYNNEI. Trimming stripped 2 bases from V and 6 bases from J, with 11 bases between. The CDR3 consists of 14 residues.

This clonotype was found many times. The chain carries TRBV7-9 and TRBJ2-7; 9 positions agree with TRBD1. Trimming at V came to 5 bases and at J to 5 bases, leaving 13 bases not matched to a gene. Looked up from germline, CDR1 is SEHNR and CDR2 is FQNEAQ (reference sequence). The CDR3 totals 16 residues. Written as DNA, the CDR3 is TGTGCCAGCAGCAGACAGGGACAGGGAATGAGAAACGAGCAGTACTTC. This codes for CASSRQGQGMRNEQYF. Drawing the rest from reference TRBV7-9 and TRBJ2-7, the complete variable domain is DTGVSQNPRHKITKRGQNVTFRCDPISEHNRLYWYRQTLGQGPEFLTYFQNEAQLEKSRLLSDRFSAERPKGSFSTLEIQRTEQGDSAMYLCASSRQGQGMRNEQYFGPGTRLTVT.